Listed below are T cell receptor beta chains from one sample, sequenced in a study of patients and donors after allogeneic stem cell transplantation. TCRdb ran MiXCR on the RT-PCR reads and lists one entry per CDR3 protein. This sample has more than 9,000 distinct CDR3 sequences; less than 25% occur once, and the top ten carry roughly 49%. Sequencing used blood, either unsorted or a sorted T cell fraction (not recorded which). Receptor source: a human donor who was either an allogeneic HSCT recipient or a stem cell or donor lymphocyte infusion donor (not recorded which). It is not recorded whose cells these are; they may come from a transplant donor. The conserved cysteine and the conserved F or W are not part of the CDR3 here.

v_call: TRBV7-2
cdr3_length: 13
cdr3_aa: ASSQELQGSYGYT

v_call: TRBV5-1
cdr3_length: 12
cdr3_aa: ASSLGRGSYEQY

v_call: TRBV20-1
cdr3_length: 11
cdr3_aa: SARDSGYQPQH

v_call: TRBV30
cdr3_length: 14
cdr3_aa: AWSLRDLHSGNTIY

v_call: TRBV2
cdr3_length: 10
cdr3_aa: ASSSDNSPLH

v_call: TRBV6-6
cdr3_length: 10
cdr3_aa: ASSPYVGGYT

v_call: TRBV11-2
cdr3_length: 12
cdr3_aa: ASSLGTGNTEAF

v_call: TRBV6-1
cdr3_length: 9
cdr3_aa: ASSERESYT

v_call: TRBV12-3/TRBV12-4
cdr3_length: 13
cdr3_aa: ASSLFQNMNTEAF

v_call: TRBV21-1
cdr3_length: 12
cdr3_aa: ASRALSQAGELF

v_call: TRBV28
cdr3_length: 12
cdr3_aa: ASSLTGEGDTQY

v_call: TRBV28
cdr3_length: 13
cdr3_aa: ASTQGGRPNYGYT

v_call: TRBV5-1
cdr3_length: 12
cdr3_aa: ASSFGQLYNEQF

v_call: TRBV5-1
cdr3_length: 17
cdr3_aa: ASSSSGTGGKSGVNEQF

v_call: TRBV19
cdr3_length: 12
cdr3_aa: ASTFSGGYNEQF

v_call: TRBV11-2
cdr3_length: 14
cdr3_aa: ASSLDVAGGLETQY

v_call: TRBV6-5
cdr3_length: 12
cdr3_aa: ASSQGTGSYEQY

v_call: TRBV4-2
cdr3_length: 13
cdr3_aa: ASSQVGTAGNTIY

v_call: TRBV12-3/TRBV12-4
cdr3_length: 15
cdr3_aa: ASSRDWDSSYNSPLH

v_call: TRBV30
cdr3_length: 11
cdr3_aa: AWSSIPKETQY

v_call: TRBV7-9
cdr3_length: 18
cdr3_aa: ASSPRTDWNNLENTDTQY

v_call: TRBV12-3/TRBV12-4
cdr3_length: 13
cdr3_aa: ASSLFNRQGGGYT

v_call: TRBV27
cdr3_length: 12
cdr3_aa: ASSFRQGADGYT

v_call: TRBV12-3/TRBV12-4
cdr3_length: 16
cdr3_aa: ASSFLPARTSSTDTQY

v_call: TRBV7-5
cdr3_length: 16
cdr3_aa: ISVSEANKRSSYNEQF

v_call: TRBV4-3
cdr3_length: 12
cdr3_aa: ASSQGHTREEQY

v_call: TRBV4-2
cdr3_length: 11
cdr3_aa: ASSTQGSQDYT

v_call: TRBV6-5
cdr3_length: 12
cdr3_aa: ASRAGTGLREQY